One sample yielded the 27 T cell receptor beta chains listed below, sequenced in a study of Ad26.COV2.S vaccination and SARS-CoV-2 variants. Treatment indicated: around 19 received Ad26.COV2.S at low or high dose, single or two shots; several received placebo; per-sample allocation not given. Samples came from day 63 after the first vaccine or placebo injection. Assay: immunoSEQ multiplex PCR; the TCRdb copy retains only in-frame clones and omits some. The sample contains roughly 450,000 clones, about 93% of which appear only once. The sequences come from peripheral blood, collected in a trial of Ad26.COV2.S vaccine versus placebo. Receptor source: a person between 18 and 65 years old who received the Ad26.COV2.S COVID-19 vaccine or a placebo.

The rearrangement uses TRBV25-1 and TRBJ2-3; D might be TRBD2 (6 bases). The CDR3 extends over 13 amino acids. V lost 3 bases to trimming and J lost 4 bases, with 8 bases between them. In germline, CDR1 is MGHDK, CDR2 SYGVNS. This CDR3 reads CASSDGSADTQYF. The DNA of the CDR3 is TGTGCCAGCAGTGACGGGAGCGCAGATACGCAGTATTTT.

Remarks on this clone: Other DNA variants within this sample encode the same CDR3. The chain carries TRBV19 and TRBJ1-1; TRBD1 is a possible D gene (5 bases). CDR1 LNHDA and CDR2 SQIVND come from the germline V gene (reference sequence). The length of the CDR3 is 14 residues. With 3 bases removed from V and 0 bases from J, the gap between germline ends came to 8 bases. CDR3 loop: CASSISGLNTEAFF. DNA for the CDR3: TGTGCCAGTAGTATCTCAGGGCTGAACACTGAAGCTTTCTTT.

The table lists this clone with a count of one. The chain carries TRBV27 and TRBJ2-7, with D perhaps matching TRBD2 (5 bases). The CDR3 length is 13 residues. V dropped 5 bases and J dropped 2 bases, with 10 bases sitting between them. Germline V gene lookup returns CDR1 MNHEY and CDR2 SMNVEV (reference sequence). CDR3 sequence: CASSPYGAYEQYF. The CDR3 bases are TGTGCCAGCAGTCCCTACGGGGCCTACGAGCAGTACTTC.

V gene TRBV10-3 combines with J gene TRBJ2-1; 12 bases line up with TRBD2. The CDR3 spans 16 residues. J lost 4 bases, V lost 6 bases, and 7 bases had no gene match. CDR1 ENHRY and CDR2 SYGVKD come from the germline V gene. This CDR3 is CAIRDLAGGIYNEQFF. In DNA, the CDR3 is TGTGCCATCAGAGATCTAGCGGGGGGGATTTACAATGAGCAGTTCTTC.

The chain joins TRBV2 to TRBJ1-1; D is possibly TRBD1 (6 bases). CDR1 and CDR2 (germline): SNHLY, FYNNEI. There are 14 residues in the CDR3. V gave up 5 bases and J gave up 4 bases, with 14 bases separating them. The CDR3, as DNA: TGTGCCAGCAGTAAACAGGGTTTGGGCACTGAAGCTTTCTTT. Its translation is CASSKQGLGTEAFF.

CDR3 sequence reads: CASSEVAGGVNEQFF. CDR3 DNA sequence: TGCGCCAGCAGTGAGGTGGCAGGGGGCGTCAATGAGCAGTTCTTC. The chain is built from TRBV10-1 and TRBJ2-1, with 8 positions matching TRBD1. The V gene end was trimmed by 2 bases and the J gene end by 6 bases; junction bases not matched to a gene: 6. The CDR3 contains 15 residues. Germline CDR1 WNHNN, CDR2 SYGVQD (reference sequence).

The chain recombines TRBV30 with TRBJ1-6, with 9 positions matching TRBD1. This CDR3 is 16 amino acids long. V dropped 0 bases and J dropped 7; count of bases not matched to a gene: 7. Germline CDR1 GTSNPN, CDR2 SVGIG (reference sequence). This chain's CDR3 is CAWSVRDRAPNSPLHF. DNA for the CDR3: TGTGCCTGGAGTGTACGGGACAGGGCACCGAATTCACCCCTCCACTTT.

The chain recombines TRBV18 with TRBJ1-6, with no clear D. This CDR3 spans 14 amino acids. V shed 2 bases and J shed 7 bases, with 9 bases lying between them. Germline V gene lookup returns CDR1 KGHSH and CDR2 LQKENI. Here the CDR3 DNA reads TGTGCCAGCTCACCAGGCCAGGAGAATTCACCCCTCCACTTT. It translates to CASSPGQENSPLHF.

The J gene is TRBJ2-2, the V gene TRBV5-4; 7 bases map to TRBD1. CDR1 SGHNT and CDR2 YYREEE come from the germline V gene (reference sequence). This CDR3 spans 14 amino acids. V trimming: 4 bases; J trimming: 7 bases; junction bases outside the gene matches: 7. Here the CDR3 reads CASSDRAAGGELFF. The DNA of the CDR3 is TGTGCCAGCAGCGACAGGGCCGCCGGCGGGGAGCTGTTTTTT.

The chain carries TRBV30 and TRBJ1-5; D ambiguous. The CDR3 has 13 amino acids. V was shortened by 4 bases and J by 4 bases, with 11 bases between the two germline ends. The germline V gene encodes CDR1 GTSNPN and CDR2 SVGIG (reference sequence). CDR3 sequence: CAWTPWINQPQHF. The CDR3 nucleotides read TGTGCCTGGACCCCGTGGATAAATCAGCCCCAGCATTTT. Supplemented by reference TRBV30 and TRBJ1-5, the full variable domain reads SQTIHQWPATLVQPVGSPLSLECTVEGTSNPNLYWYRQAAGRGLQLLFYSVGIGQISSEVPQNLSASRPQDRQFILSSKKLLLSDSGFYLCAWTPWINQPQHFGDGTRLSIL.

CDR3 region: CASSPGQGSTEAFF. In DNA, the CDR3 is TGTGCCAGCAGCCCCGGACAGGGGTCCACTGAAGCTTTCTTT. The chain couples TRBV7-2 to TRBJ1-1; 9 nucleotides align to TRBD1. In germline, CDR1 is SGHTA, CDR2 FQGNSA. The V gene end was trimmed by 5 bases and the J gene end by 4 bases; junction bases not matched to a gene: 5. The CDR3 loop spans 14 amino acids.

The rearrangement joins TRBV6-6 to TRBJ1-1; D may be TRBD1 (5 bases). Germline V gene sequence: CDR1 MNHNY, CDR2 SVGAGI (reference sequence). This CDR3 has 12 amino acids. V was shortened by 5 bases and J by 4 bases, with 8 bases between the two germline ends. Written as DNA, the CDR3 is TGTGCCAGCAGTAACCAGGGCACTGAAGCTTTCTTT. This translates into CASSNQGTEAFF.

V and J are TRBV10-3 and TRBJ1-5; no firm D call. Looked up from germline, CDR1 is ENHRY and CDR2 is SYGVKD. The CDR3 length is 14 residues. The germline V and J ends were trimmed by 5 bases and 0 bases, with 8 bases remaining between them. CDR3 coding DNA: TGTGCCATCAGTAACAGCGATAGCAATCAGCCCCAGCATTTT. This encodes CAISNSDSNQPQHF.

CDR3 loop: CASSPGTGLYGYTF. The CDR3 nucleotides read TGTGCCAGCAGTCCCGGGACAGGTCTCTATGGCTACACCTTC. The rearrangement links TRBV28 to TRBJ1-2, with 8 bases aligning to TRBD1. The CDR3 sequence is 14 residues long. V was clipped by 5 bases and J by 4 bases; unmatched bases: 6. Germline assignment: CDR1 MDHEN and CDR2 SYDVKM.

J is TRBJ2-1 and V is TRBV5-1; 7 bases are a match to TRBD2. V shed 0 bases, J shed 5 bases, and the junction held 5 bases outside the gene matches. Germline CDR1 is SGHRS and CDR2 is YFSETQ. The CDR3 sequence is 15 residues long. CDR3 sequence: CASSLGAGTNNEQFF. The CDR3 DNA sequence: TGCGCCAGCAGCTTGGGAGCGGGAACCAACAATGAGCAGTTCTTC.

This sequence joins TRBV29-1 and TRBJ2-1; D not certain. V was pared by 6 bases and J by 6 bases, with 9 bases between. The CDR3 totals 11 residues. The V gene's germline CDR1 is SQVTM and CDR2 ANQGSEA. The CDR3, as DNA: TGCAGCGTCTTATTATTCAATGAGCAGTTCTTC. This encodes CSVLLFNEQFF.

V usage is TRBV4-3 and J usage is TRBJ2-1, with D uncertain. V lost 3 bases and J lost 10, with 13 bases in between. Looked up from germline, CDR1 is LGHNA and CDR2 is YSLEER. The CDR3 is 13 amino acids. The DNA for the CDR3 is TGCGCCAGCAGCCAGGGTCGTGGACGGGAGCAGTTCTTC. Its translation: CASSQGRGREQFF.

This sequence joins TRBV5-5 and TRBJ2-7, with 7 bases fitting TRBD2. Germline loops: CDR1 SGHKS, CDR2 YYEKEE (reference sequence). The CDR3 is 17 amino acids. The J segment lost 0 bases and the V segment lost 0 bases, leaving 9 bases of the junction unmatched. The CDR3 here is CASSLAEGLADSYEQYF. For the CDR3, the DNA is TGTGCCAGCAGCTTGGCCGAGGGCCTAGCGGACTCCTACGAGCAGTACTTC.

The rearrangement links TRBV3-1 (or the pseudogene TRBV3-2) to TRBJ2-5; TRBD2 aligns across 9 bases. This CDR3 has 16 residues. Germline CDR1 is LGHDT and CDR2 is YNNKEL (reference sequence). Losses at the gene ends were 3 bases for V and 4 bases for J; bases not matched to a gene: 9. The CDR3 DNA is TGTGCCAGCAGCCATCTAGCGGGACCGCTTGGAGAGACCCAGTACTTC. Protein sequence: CASSHLAGPLGETQYF.

V and J are TRBV2 and TRBJ1-1; D is perhaps TRBD1 (6 bases). This CDR3 has 13 amino acids. Germline values: CDR1 SNHLY, CDR2 FYNNEI. V was cut by 6 bases and J by 7 bases, with 15 bases left in between. The CDR3: CASRRDMEVEAFF. In nucleotides, the CDR3 is TGTGCCAGCAGAAGGGACATGGAGGTTGAAGCTTTCTTT.

CDR3 in DNA: TGTGCCAGCAGCCGGACAGGAATCTTAGGTGAAAAACTGTTTTTT. Translated, it gives CASSRTGILGEKLFF. This sequence joins TRBV6-5 and TRBJ1-4, with 7 bases that match TRBD1. Per the germline V gene, CDR1 is MNHEY and CDR2 is SVGAGI. CDR3 length: 15 residues. Germline trimming cut 6 bases from V and 7 bases from J; bases unmatched to any gene: 11.

This chain joins TRBV6-6 and TRBJ1-1; D gene ambiguous. Germline V gene data show CDR1 as MNHNY and CDR2 as SVGAGI (reference sequence). This CDR3 comprises 15 residues. The V and J ends lost 5 bases and 1 base respectively, with 14 bases between them. Here the CDR3 DNA reads TGTGCCAGCAGTCCCATTATCATCCAGAACACTGAAGCTTTCTTT. Amino acids: CASSPIIIQNTEAFF.

Points on this clone: This specimen includes other DNA sequences encoding the same CDR3. The genes are TRBV27 and TRBJ2-7; 10 positions agree with TRBD2. The CDR3 is made up of 15 amino acids. Germline V gives CDR1 MNHEY, CDR2 SMNVEV (reference sequence). J was trimmed by 3 bases and V by 2 bases; bases with no gene match: 4. CDR3 sequence: CASSLGASGSYEQYF. The CDR3 region has the DNA TGTGCCAGCAGTTTAGGGGCTAGCGGGAGCTACGAGCAGTACTTC.

The rearrangement uses TRBV29-1 and TRBJ1-2; TRBD1 might be the D (6 bases). The CDR3 consists of 15 residues. V dropped 1 base and J dropped 7 bases, with 19 bases sitting between them. Germline CDR1 and CDR2: SQVTM and ANQGSEA. This CDR3 is CSVEGDIKKSGGYTF. DNA of the CDR3: TGCAGCGTTGAAGGGGACATTAAAAAATCGGGTGGCTACACCTTC.

V usage is TRBV20-1 and J usage is TRBJ2-3, with 8 bases that match TRBD2. This CDR3 is built from 16 residues. Per germline, CDR1 DFQATT and CDR2 SNEGSKA (reference sequence). The ends lost 3 bases at V and 1 base at J; junction bases unmatched: 9. The CDR3 loop is CSASKGLAGRTDTQYF. Written as DNA, the CDR3 is TGCAGTGCTAGTAAGGGGTTAGCGGGGCGCACAGATACGCAGTATTTT.

The rearrangement links TRBV7-2 to TRBJ1-2; D is possibly TRBD1 (5 bases). CDR1 and CDR2 (germline): SGHTA, FQGNSA. The CDR3 extends over 14 amino acids. V shed 5 bases and J shed 2 bases, with 12 bases lying between them. The CDR3 loop is CASSPRQINYGYTF. DNA for the CDR3: TGTGCCAGCAGCCCCCGACAGATCAACTATGGCTACACCTTC.

The chain couples TRBV4-3 to TRBJ2-1; 10 positions match TRBD2. The CDR3 is 16 amino acids. From germline, CDR1 is LGHNA and CDR2 YSLEER. The junction had 15 bases not matched to a gene; V was cut back by 6 bases and J by 10 bases. The CDR3 DNA follows: TGCGCCAGCAGGCAACATACGTCTAGCGGGAGTGGGGAGCAGTTCTTC. Protein: CASRQHTSSGSGEQFF.